This T cell receptor (beta chain) was recovered during a study of T cells after yellow fever vaccination. Overall study: Fractions low in cell number were prepared with SMART-Seq v4 Ultra Low Input. Study-level results: Reappearance after the booster was seen for most primary-vaccination clones, at 96% CD4 and less than 90% CD8.

The germline gives CDR1 SGHAT, CDR2 FQNNGV. V was cut by 5 bases and J by 1 base, with 17 bases left in between. CDR3 length: 17 amino acids. As to this clonotype: Its antigen is still unknown.

Conversion of TCR transcripts into cDNA relied on 5'RACE template switching, which added a universal primer site and UMIs. TCRdb ran MiXCR on the 5' RACE reads and lists one entry per CDR3 protein. Here the sample spans almost 600,000 distinct CDR3 sequences, roughly 12% being singletons. The sequence came from a man aged 25 to 40 who received the YFV17D yellow fever vaccine. The specimen comprised PBMCs, sampled on the day of the yellow fever booster vaccination. The chain has TRBV11-2 and TRBJ2-2; perhaps TRBD1 as D (6 bases). CDR3 sequence: CASSPLFRTVNTGELFF. The CDR3, as DNA: TGTGCCAGCAGCCCCCTATTTAGGACAGTGAACACCGGGGAGCTGTTTTTT.